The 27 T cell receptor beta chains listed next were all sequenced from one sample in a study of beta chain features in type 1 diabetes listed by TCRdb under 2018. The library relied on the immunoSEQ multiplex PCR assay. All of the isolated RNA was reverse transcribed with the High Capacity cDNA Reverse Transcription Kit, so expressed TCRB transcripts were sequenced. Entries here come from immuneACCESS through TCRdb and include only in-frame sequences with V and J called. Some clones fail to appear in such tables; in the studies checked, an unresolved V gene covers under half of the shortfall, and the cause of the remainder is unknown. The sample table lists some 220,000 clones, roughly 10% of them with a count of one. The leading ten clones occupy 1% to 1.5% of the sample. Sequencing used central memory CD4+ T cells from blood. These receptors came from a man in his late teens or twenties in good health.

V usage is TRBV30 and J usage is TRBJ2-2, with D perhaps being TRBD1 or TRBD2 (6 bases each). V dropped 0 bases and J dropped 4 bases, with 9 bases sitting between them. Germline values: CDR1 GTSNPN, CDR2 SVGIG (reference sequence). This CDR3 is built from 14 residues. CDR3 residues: CAWSVRGPTGELFF. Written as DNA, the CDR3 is TGTGCCTGGAGTGTACGGGGGCCCACCGGGGAGCTGTTTTTT.

Here the CDR3 DNA reads TGCAGCGGGGACGGGACAGGGTCCTACGAGCAGTACTTC. Translating it yields CSGDGTGSYEQYF. The chain employs TRBV29-1 and TRBJ2-7; 9 positions match TRBD1. There are 13 residues in the CDR3. Germline trimming cut 7 bases from V and 1 base from J; bases unmatched to any gene: 5. Germline-derived CDR1 and CDR2 are SQVTM and ANQGSEA.

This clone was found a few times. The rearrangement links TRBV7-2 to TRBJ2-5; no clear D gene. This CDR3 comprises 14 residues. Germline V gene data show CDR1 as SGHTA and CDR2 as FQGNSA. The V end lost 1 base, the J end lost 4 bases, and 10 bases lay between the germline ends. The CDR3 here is CASSLGVLLETQYF. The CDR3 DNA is TGTGCCAGCAGCTTAGGGGTGTTGTTAGAGACCCAGTACTTC.

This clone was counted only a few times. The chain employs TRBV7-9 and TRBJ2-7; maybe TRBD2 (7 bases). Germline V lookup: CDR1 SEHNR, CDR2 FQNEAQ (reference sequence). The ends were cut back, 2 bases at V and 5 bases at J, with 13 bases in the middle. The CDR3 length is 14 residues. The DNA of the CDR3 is TGTGCCAGCAGCTTAAGTGCGGGGGCAGACGAGCAGTACTTC. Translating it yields CASSLSAGADEQYF.

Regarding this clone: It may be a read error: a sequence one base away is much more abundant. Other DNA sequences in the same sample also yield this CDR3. The CDR3 loop reads CASSLYGRTAKNIQYF. The CDR3 bases are TGTGCCAGCAGCTTATACGGCCGTACAGCCAAAAACATTCAGTACTTC. The V gene is TRBV7-3, the J gene TRBJ2-4; D gene unclear. Germline values: CDR1 SGHTA, CDR2 FQGTGA. V lost 2 bases and J lost 0, with 11 bases in between. The CDR3 covers 16 residues.

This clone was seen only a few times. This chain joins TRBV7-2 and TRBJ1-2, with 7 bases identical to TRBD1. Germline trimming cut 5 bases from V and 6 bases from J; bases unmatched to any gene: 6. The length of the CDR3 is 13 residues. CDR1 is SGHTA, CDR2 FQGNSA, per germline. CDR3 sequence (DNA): TGTGCCAGCAGCCAGACAGGGACGCATGGCTACACCTTC. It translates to CASSQTGTHGYTF. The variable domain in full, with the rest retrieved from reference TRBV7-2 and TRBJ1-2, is GAGVSQSPSNKVTEKGKDVELRCDPISGHTALYWYRQSLGQGLEFLIYFQGNSAPDKSGLPSDRFSAERTGGSVSTLTIQRTQQEDSAVYLCASSQTGTHGYTFGSGTRLTVV.

CDR3 in amino acids: CASRGDSAYNEQFF. The CDR3 DNA reads TGTGCCAGCCGCGGCGATTCGGCCTACAATGAGCAGTTCTTC. The V and J genes are TRBV2 and TRBJ2-1; D gene ambiguous. The CDR3 contains 14 residues. V lost 8 bases, J lost 2 bases, and 13 bases lay in between. The germline V gene encodes CDR1 SNHLY and CDR2 FYNNEI.

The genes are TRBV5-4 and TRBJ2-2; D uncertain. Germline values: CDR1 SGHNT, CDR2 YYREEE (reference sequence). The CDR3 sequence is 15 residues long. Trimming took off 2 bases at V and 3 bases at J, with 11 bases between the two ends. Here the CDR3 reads CASSFSPVYTGELFF. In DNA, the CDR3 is TGTGCCAGCAGCTTTTCCCCGGTTTACACCGGGGAGCTGTTTTTT.

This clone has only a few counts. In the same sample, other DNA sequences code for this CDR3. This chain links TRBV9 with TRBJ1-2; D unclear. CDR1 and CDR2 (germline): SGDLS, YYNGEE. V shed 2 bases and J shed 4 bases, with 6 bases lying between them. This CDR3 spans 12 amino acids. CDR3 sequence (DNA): TGTGCCAGCAGCGTGGCGGGCTATGGCTACACCTTC. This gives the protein CASSVAGYGYTF.

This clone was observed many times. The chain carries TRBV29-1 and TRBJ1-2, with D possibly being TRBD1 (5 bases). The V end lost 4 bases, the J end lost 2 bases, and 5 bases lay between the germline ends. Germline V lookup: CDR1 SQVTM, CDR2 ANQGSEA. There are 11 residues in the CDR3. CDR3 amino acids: CSVGGNYGYTF. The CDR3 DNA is TGCAGCGTTGGGGGGAACTATGGCTACACCTTC.

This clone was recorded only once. DNA of the CDR3: TGTGCCAGCTCACCAGGGACAGGATCAAACACCGGGGAGCTGTTTTTT. Translated: CASSPGTGSNTGELFF. The chain carries TRBV18 and TRBJ2-2, with 8 positions matching TRBD1. V was pared by 2 bases and J by 2 bases, with 4 bases of the junction left unmatched. CDR3 size: 16 residues. Germline CDR1 and CDR2: KGHSH and LQKENI.

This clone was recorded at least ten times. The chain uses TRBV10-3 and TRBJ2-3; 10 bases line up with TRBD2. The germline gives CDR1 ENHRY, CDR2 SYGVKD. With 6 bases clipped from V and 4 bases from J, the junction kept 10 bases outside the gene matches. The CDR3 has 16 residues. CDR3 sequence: CAIRPGLADRADTQYF. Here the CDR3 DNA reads TGTGCCATCAGGCCCGGACTAGCGGACAGGGCAGATACGCAGTATTTT.

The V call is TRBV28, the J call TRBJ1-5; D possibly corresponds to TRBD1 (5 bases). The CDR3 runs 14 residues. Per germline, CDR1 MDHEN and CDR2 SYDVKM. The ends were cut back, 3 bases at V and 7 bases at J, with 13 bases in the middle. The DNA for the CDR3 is TGTGCCAGCAGTTTCCCAGGGCAGGTACAGCCCCAGCATTTT. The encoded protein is CASSFPGQVQPQHF.

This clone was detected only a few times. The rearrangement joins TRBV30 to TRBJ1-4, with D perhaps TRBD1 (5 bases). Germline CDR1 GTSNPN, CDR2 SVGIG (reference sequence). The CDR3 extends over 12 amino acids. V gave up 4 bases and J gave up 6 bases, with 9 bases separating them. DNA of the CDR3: TGTGCCTGGAACAGGCCCGATGAAAAACTGTTTTTT. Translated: CAWNRPDEKLFF.

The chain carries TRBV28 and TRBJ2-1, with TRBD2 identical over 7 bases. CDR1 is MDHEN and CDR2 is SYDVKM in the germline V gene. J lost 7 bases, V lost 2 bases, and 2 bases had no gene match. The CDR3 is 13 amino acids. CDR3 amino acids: CASSLGSGNEQFF. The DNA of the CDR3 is TGTGCCAGCAGTTTAGGTAGCGGGAATGAGCAGTTCTTC.

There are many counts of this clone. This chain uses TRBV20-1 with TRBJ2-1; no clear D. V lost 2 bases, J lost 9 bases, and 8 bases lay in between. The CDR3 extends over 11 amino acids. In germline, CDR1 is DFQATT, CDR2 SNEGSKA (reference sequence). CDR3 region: CSARLSLEQFF. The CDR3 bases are TGCAGTGCTAGACTTTCGCTTGAGCAGTTCTTC.

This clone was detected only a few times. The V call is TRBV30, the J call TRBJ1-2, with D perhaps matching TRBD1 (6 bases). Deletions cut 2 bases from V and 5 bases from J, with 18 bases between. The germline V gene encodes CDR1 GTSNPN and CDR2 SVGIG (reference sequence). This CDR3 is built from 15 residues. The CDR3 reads CAWSQGLLRTYGYTF. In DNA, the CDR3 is TGTGCCTGGAGTCAGGGGCTCCTTCGGACGTATGGCTACACCTTC.

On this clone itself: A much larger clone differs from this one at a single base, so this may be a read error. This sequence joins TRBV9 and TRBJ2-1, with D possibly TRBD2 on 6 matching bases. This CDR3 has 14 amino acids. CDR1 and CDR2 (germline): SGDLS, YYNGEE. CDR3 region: CASGVATPGGEQFF. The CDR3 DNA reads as TGTGCCAGCGGCGTAGCTACACCCGGGGGTGAGCAGTTCTTC.

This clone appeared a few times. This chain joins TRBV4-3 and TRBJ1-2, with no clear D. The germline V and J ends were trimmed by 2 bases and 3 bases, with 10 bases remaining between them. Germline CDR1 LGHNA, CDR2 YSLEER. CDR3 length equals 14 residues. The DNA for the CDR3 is TGCGCCAGCAGCCAAATGCTAACAGACTATGGCTACACCTTC. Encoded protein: CASSQMLTDYGYTF.

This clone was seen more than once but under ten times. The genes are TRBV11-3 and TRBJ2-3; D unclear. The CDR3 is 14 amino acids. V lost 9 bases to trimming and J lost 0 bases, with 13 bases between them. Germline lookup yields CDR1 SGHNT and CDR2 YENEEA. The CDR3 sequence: CASSEGPSTDTQYF. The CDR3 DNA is TGTGCCAGTTCCGAAGGTCCTAGCACAGATACGCAGTATTTT.

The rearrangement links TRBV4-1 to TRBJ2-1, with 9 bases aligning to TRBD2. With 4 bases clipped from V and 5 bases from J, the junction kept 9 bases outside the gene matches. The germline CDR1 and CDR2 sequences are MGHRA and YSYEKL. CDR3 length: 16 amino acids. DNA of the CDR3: TGCGCCAGCAGCCCCCAGCGGCTAGCGGGACACAATGAGCAGTTCTTC. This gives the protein CASSPQRLAGHNEQFF.

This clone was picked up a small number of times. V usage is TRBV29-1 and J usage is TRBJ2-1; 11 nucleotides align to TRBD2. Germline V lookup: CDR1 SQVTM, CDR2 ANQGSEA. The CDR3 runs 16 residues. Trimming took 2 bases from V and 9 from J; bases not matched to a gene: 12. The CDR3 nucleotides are TGCAGCGTTGAAAGCACTAGCGGGAGCTCACGGGGTGAGCAGTTCTTC. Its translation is CSVESTSGSSRGEQFF.

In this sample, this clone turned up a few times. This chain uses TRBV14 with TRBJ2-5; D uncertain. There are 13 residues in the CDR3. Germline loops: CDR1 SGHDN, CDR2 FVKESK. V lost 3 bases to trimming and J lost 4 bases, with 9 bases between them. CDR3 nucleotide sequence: TGTGCCAGCAGCCATCCCAATGGAGAGACCCAGTACTTC. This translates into CASSHPNGETQYF.

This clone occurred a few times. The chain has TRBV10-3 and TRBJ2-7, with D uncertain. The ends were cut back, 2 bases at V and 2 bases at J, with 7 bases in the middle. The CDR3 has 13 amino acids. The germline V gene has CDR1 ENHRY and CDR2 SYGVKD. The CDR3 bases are TGTGCCATCAGTGAGGGCAGAACCTACGAGCAGTACTTC. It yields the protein CAISEGRTYEQYF.

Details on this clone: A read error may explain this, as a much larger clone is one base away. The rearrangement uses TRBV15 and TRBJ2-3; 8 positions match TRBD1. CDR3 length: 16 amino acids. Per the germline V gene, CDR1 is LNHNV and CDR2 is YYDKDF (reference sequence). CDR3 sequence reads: CATGRDQGAGTDTQYF. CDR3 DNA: TGTGCCACCGGCAGAGATCAGGGGGCGGGCACAGATACGCAGTATTTT.

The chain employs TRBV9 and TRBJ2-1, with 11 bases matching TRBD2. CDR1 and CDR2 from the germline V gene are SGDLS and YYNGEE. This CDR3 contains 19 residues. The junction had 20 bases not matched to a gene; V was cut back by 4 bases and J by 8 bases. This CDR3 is CASSPTPVVLAGGRDEQFF. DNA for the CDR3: TGTGCCAGCAGCCCGACCCCAGTCGTGCTAGCGGGAGGTCGGGATGAGCAGTTCTTC.

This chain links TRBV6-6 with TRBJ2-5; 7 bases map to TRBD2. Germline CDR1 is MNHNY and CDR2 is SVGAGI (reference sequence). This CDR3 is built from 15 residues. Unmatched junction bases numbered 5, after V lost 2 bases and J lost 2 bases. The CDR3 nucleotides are TGTGCCAGCAGTTACCCTAGCGGAGCTCAAGAGACCCAGTACTTC. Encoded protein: CASSYPSGAQETQYF.